Each of the 26 T cell receptor beta chains below was sequenced from the same sample in a study of blood T cell repertoires in COVID-19. Only in-frame clones appear in the TCRdb table, and some are missing; sequencing was by immunoSEQ multiplex PCR. The sample carries some 420,000 clones, 85% to 90% recorded once. Material for sequencing was PBMCs or T cells enriched from blood (not recorded which). The source is a man aged 25-45 years who had recovered from COVID-19.

DNA for the CDR3: TGTGCCAGCTCACCAAGAGTAGCAACTAATGAAAAACTGTTTTTT. This sequence encodes CASSPRVATNEKLFF. This chain links TRBV18 with TRBJ1-4; the D is unclear. The CDR3 has 15 residues. CDR1 KGHSH and CDR2 LQKENI come from the germline V gene. V was pared by 2 bases and J by 0 bases, with 7 bases between.

V is TRBV19 and J is TRBJ1-6; 8 nucleotides agree with TRBD1. The V and J ends lost 3 bases and 8 bases, in that order; junction bases with no gene match: 3. Germline values: CDR1 LNHDA, CDR2 SQIVND (reference sequence). This CDR3 region has 14 residues. CDR3 protein: CASSMGQAYSPLHF. CDR3 nucleotide sequence: TGTGCCAGTAGTATGGGACAGGCATATTCACCCCTCCACTTT.

This chain links TRBV10-3 with TRBJ2-1, with D perhaps TRBD2 (6 bases). The ends were cut back, 4 bases at V and 9 bases at J, with 13 bases in the middle. Germline-derived CDR1 and CDR2 are ENHRY and SYGVKD. The CDR3 runs to 13 residues. The CDR3 protein is CAISAEGWSEQFF. CDR3 DNA sequence: TGTGCCATCAGTGCGGAGGGATGGAGTGAGCAGTTCTTC.

The rearrangement links TRBV7-2 to TRBJ2-7, with a possible D match to TRBD1 (5 bases). From germline, CDR1 is SGHTA and CDR2 FQGNSA. CDR3 length: 15 residues. V was shortened by 2 bases and J by 2 bases, with 13 bases between the two germline ends. CDR3 coding DNA: TGTGCCAGCAGCTTAATTTCAGGGATTCCCTACGAGCAGTACTTC. Its translation: CASSLISGIPYEQYF.

This chain links TRBV27 with TRBJ2-7; D is perhaps TRBD1 (5 bases). The V gene lost 5 bases and the J gene lost 6 bases, with 14 bases spanning the gap. In germline, CDR1 is MNHEY, CDR2 SMNVEV (reference sequence). This CDR3 is built from 13 residues. CDR3 region: CASSIQNRFEQYF. CDR3 bases: TGTGCCAGCAGTATCCAAAACAGGTTCGAGCAGTACTTC.

This clone was counted at least ten times. This chain's CDR3 is CAIGQREVEQYF. CDR3 nucleotide sequence: TGTGCCATAGGGCAGCGGGAGGTCGAGCAGTACTTC. This chain links TRBV7-9 with TRBJ2-7, with 9 bases fitting TRBD2. Per the germline V gene, CDR1 is SEHNR and CDR2 is FQNEAQ (reference sequence). Trimming took 10 bases from V and 6 from J; bases not matched to a gene: 7. The CDR3 extends over 12 amino acids.

Regarding this clone: Distinct nucleotide sequences in the sample also encode this CDR3. The CDR3 coding sequence is TGCGCCAGCAGCTCCACAGGGAACTACGAGCAGTACTTC. Protein product: CASSSTGNYEQYF. The chain has TRBV5-1 and TRBJ2-7; possibly TRBD1 for D (6 bases). CDR3 length equals 13 residues. Trimming took off 3 bases at V and 3 bases at J, with 10 bases between the two ends. Per the germline V gene, CDR1 is SGHRS and CDR2 is YFSETQ.

V gene TRBV7-9 combines with J gene TRBJ1-1, with unresolved D. The CDR3 extends over 14 amino acids. V lost 5 bases and J lost 4, with 14 bases in between. Per germline, CDR1 SEHNR and CDR2 FQNEAQ (reference sequence). CDR3 protein: CASSPYVGGTEAFF. The DNA for the CDR3 is TGTGCCAGCAGCCCTTATGTTGGAGGCACTGAAGCTTTCTTT.

The V and J genes are TRBV7-8 and TRBJ1-2, with 8 bases aligning to TRBD1. Germline V gene sequence: CDR1 SGHVS, CDR2 FQNEAQ. There are 13 residues in the CDR3. Trimming at V came to 3 bases and at J to 9 bases, leaving 6 bases not matched to a gene. CDR3 amino acids: CASSLDDRGSYTF. CDR3 coding DNA: TGTGCCAGCAGCTTGGACGACAGGGGTAGCTACACCTTC.

J is TRBJ2-1 and V is TRBV5-1, with D possibly TRBD1 on 5 matching bases. Germline V CDR1 and CDR2: SGHRS, YFSETQ. The CDR3 runs 13 residues. Deletions cut 5 bases from V and 6 bases from J, with 12 bases between. Here the CDR3 DNA reads TGCGCCAGCAGAATAGGGGTTTCCAATGAGCAGTTCTTC. Its translation is CASRIGVSNEQFF. The full variable domain, its missing parts supplied by reference TRBV5-1 and TRBJ2-1, is KAGVTQTPRYLIKTRGQQVTLSCSPISGHRSVSWYQQTPGQGLQFLFEYFSETQRNKGNFPGRFSGRQFSNSRSEMNVSTLELGDSALYLCASRIGVSNEQFFGPGTRLTVL.

The gene calls are TRBV5-1 and TRBJ1-5; unclear D gene. Looked up from germline, CDR1 is SGHRS and CDR2 is YFSETQ. This CDR3 has 17 residues. The germline V and J ends were trimmed by 0 bases and 0 bases, with 13 bases remaining between them. The CDR3 here is CASSLEAATDSNQPQHF. The CDR3 bases are TGCGCCAGCAGCTTGGAGGCAGCGACTGATAGCAATCAGCCCCAGCATTTT.

In nucleotides, the CDR3 is TGTGCCAGCAGCTTAGAAGGTAGAACTAGATACGAGCAGTACTTC. It codes for CASSLEGRTRYEQYF. V gene TRBV11-2 combines with J gene TRBJ2-7, with a tentative D call TRBD2 (5 bases). This CDR3 has 15 residues. CDR1 is SGHAT, CDR2 FQNNGV, per germline. V lost 0 bases to trimming and J lost 4 bases, with 13 bases between them.

CDR3 DNA sequence: TGTGCCAGCAGCCCCCTCGGGGACACTGAAGCTTTCTTT. It specifies CASSPLGDTEAFF. The rearrangement joins TRBV5-4 to TRBJ1-1; D uncertain. Germline V CDR1 and CDR2: SGHNT, YYREEE (reference sequence). The CDR3 is made up of 13 amino acids. V gave up 4 bases and J gave up 3 bases, with 10 bases separating them.

V usage is TRBV5-1 and J usage is TRBJ2-2, with TRBD1 matching over 9 bases. CDR3 length: 17 amino acids. V gave up 4 bases and J gave up 0 bases; unmatched junction bases: 7. Germline CDR1 SGHRS, CDR2 YFSETQ. CDR3 coding DNA: TGCGCCAGCAGCCCATCGGGACAGGGCGCGAACACCGGGGAGCTGTTTTTT. Residues: CASSPSGQGANTGELFF.

This chain joins TRBV20-1 and TRBJ2-7; 13 nucleotides line up with TRBD2. Germline CDR1 reads DFQATT; CDR2 reads SNEGSKA (reference sequence). This CDR3 region has 16 residues. After removal of 3 bases from V and 0 bases from J, the junction contained 5 bases not matched to a gene. In nucleotides, the CDR3 is TGCAGTGCTAGTTCCCGGACTAGCGGGAGCTCCTACGAGCAGTACTTC. It codes for CSASSRTSGSSYEQYF.

V usage is TRBV6-5 and J usage is TRBJ2-7, with TRBD2 identical over 10 bases. The CDR3 covers 14 residues. Trimming removed 5 bases from V and 7 bases from J; junction bases left unmatched: 8. The germline CDR1 and CDR2 sequences are MNHEY and SVGAGI. CDR3 in amino acids: CASSNLAGEGEQYF. The CDR3 DNA is TGTGCCAGCAGTAACCTAGCGGGAGAGGGTGAGCAGTACTTC.

The chain combines TRBV27 with TRBJ1-2; D is ambiguous. CDR1 and CDR2 (germline): MNHEY, SMNVEV (reference sequence). This CDR3 has 16 residues. V lost 6 bases, J lost 0 bases, and 17 bases lay in between. CDR3 protein: CASSALVGRTNYGYTF. The CDR3 DNA is TGTGCCAGCAGCGCACTAGTAGGCAGGACTAACTATGGCTACACCTTC.

The chain couples TRBV3-1 (or the pseudogene TRBV3-2) to TRBJ2-1, with D unresolved. V lost 0 bases, J lost 2 bases, and 11 bases lay in between. Germline V gives CDR1 LGHDT, CDR2 YNNKEL (reference sequence). The CDR3 loop spans 16 amino acids. The CDR3, as DNA: TGTGCCAGCAGCCAAGATCAGGCTGGGCCCTACAATGAGCAGTTCTTC. Translated: CASSQDQAGPYNEQFF.

The V gene is TRBV5-1, the J gene TRBJ2-5; maybe TRBD2 (6 bases). V lost 1 base and J lost 3, with 13 bases in between. The CDR3 runs 15 residues. Germline CDR1 reads SGHRS; CDR2 reads YFSETQ. CDR3: CASSLSGGLKETQYF. CDR3 sequence (DNA): TGCGCCAGCAGCTTGTCCGGAGGGCTAAAAGAGACCCAGTACTTC.

This clone was observed a few times. This chain uses TRBV5-1 with TRBJ2-1, with 9 bases that match TRBD2. The CDR3 sequence is 16 residues long. Trimming at V came to 4 bases and at J to 0 bases, leaving 5 bases not matched to a gene. Germline V gene data show CDR1 as SGHRS and CDR2 as YFSETQ. The CDR3 loop reads CASSIRAGGSYNEQFF. The CDR3 DNA reads as TGCGCCAGCAGCATAAGAGCGGGGGGCTCCTACAATGAGCAGTTCTTC.

The CDR3 DNA reads as TGTGCCAGCAGTTTACAGGGGGCAAGGGAATCACCCCTCCACTTT. The encoded protein is CASSLQGARESPLHF. The chain joins TRBV28 to TRBJ1-6; TRBD1 agrees at 8 bases. J was trimmed by 10 bases and V by 2 bases; bases with no gene match: 7. This CDR3 spans 15 amino acids. CDR1 is MDHEN and CDR2 is SYDVKM in the germline V gene.

The chain carries TRBV2 and TRBJ1-2; TRBD1 is a possible D gene (5 bases). The germline V gene encodes CDR1 SNHLY and CDR2 FYNNEI. The ends were cut back, 5 bases at V and 8 bases at J, with 12 bases in the middle. This CDR3 has 12 amino acids. CDR3 nucleotide sequence: TGTGCCAGCAGTCCGGGACTAAAGGGCTACACCTTC. Protein sequence: CASSPGLKGYTF.

The V gene is TRBV6-5, the J gene TRBJ1-5; D gene uncertain. The length of the CDR3 is 13 residues. V lost 6 bases to trimming and J lost 1 base, with 7 bases between them. Germline CDR1 and CDR2: MNHEY and SVGAGI. CDR3 DNA: TGTGCCAGCAGCCGGAGAAGCAATCAGCCCCAGCATTTT. As protein: CASSRRSNQPQHF.

V gene TRBV7-2 combines with J gene TRBJ1-6; D not resolved. The CDR3 is 16 residues long. The V gene lost 5 bases and the J gene lost 0 bases, with 11 bases spanning the gap. Germline CDR1 reads SGHTA; CDR2 reads FQGNSA. For the CDR3, the DNA is TGTGCCAGCAGCGCTTACATTATCTCCTATAATTCACCCCTCCACTTT. It yields the protein CASSAYIISYNSPLHF. The full variable domain, rest sourced from reference TRBV7-2 and TRBJ1-6, is GAGVSQSPSNKVTEKGKDVELRCDPISGHTALYWYRQSLGQGLEFLIYFQGNSAPDKSGLPSDRFSAERTGGSVSTLTIQRTQQEDSAVYLCASSAYIISYNSPLHFGNGTRLTVT.

This chain joins TRBV28 and TRBJ1-5; a weak D match, TRBD1 (6 bases). From germline, CDR1 is MDHEN and CDR2 SYDVKM. CDR3 size: 15 residues. V lost 2 bases, J lost 1 base, and 9 bases lay in between. The CDR3 nucleotides are TGTGCCAGCAGTTTACAGGGGCGAAGCAATCAGCCCCAGCATTTT. Its protein is CASSLQGRSNQPQHF.

The chain is built from TRBV28 and TRBJ2-1; 13 nucleotides match TRBD2. Trimming took 2 bases from V and 7 from J; bases not matched to a gene: 5. This CDR3 region has 16 residues. CDR1 is MDHEN and CDR2 is SYDVKM in the germline V gene. The CDR3 DNA is TGTGCCAGCAGTTTACCGACTAGCGGGAGGCATAATGAGCAGTTCTTC. Translating gives CASSLPTSGRHNEQFF. Drawing the rest from reference TRBV28 and TRBJ2-1, the complete variable domain is DVKVTQSSRYLVKRTGEKVFLECVQDMDHENMFWYRQDPGLGLRLIYFSYDVKMKEKGDIPEGYSVSREKKERFSLILESASTNQTSMYLCASSLPTSGRHNEQFFGPGTRLTVL.